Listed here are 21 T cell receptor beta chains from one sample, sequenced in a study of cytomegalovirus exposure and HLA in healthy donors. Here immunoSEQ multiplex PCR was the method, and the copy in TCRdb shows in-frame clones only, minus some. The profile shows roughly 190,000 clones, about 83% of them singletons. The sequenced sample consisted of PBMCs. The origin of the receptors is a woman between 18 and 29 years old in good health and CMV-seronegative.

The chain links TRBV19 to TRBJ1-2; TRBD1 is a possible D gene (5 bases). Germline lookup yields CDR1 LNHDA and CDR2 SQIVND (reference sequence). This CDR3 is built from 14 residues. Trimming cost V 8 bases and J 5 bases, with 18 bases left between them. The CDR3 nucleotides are TGTGCCAGTCGTAGGGGCGCGGCGAAATATGGCTACACCTTC. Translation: CASRRGAAKYGYTF.

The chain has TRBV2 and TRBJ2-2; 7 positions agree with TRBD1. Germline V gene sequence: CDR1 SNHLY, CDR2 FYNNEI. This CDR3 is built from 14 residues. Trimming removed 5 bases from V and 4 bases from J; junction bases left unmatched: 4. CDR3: CASSRGQSTGELFF. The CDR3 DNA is TGTGCCAGCAGTAGGGGACAGAGCACCGGGGAGCTGTTTTTT.

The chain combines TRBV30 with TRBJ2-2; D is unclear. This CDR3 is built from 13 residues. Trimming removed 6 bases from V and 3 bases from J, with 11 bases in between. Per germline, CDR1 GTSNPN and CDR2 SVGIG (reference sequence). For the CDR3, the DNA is TGTGCCTGCCTCCCTCCCCACACCGGGGAGCTGTTTTTT. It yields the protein CACLPPHTGELFF.

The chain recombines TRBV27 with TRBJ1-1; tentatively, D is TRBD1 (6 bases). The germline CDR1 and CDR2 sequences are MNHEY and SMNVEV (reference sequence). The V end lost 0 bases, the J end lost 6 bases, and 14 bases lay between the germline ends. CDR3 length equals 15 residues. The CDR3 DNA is TGTGCCAGCAGTTTATCTACAGGGTTGAGTGCTGAAGCTTTCTTT. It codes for CASSLSTGLSAEAFF.

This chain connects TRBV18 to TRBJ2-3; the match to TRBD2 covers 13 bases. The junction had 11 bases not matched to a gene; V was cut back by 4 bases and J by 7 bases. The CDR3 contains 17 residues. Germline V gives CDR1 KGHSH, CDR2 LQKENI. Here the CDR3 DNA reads TGTGCCAGCTCACACCCGGGACTAGCGGGATTCTTGAATACGCAGTATTTT. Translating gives CASSHPGLAGFLNTQYF. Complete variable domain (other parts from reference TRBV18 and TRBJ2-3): NAGVMQNPRHLVRRRGQEARLRCSPMKGHSHVYWYRQLPEEGLKFMVYLQKENIIDESGMPKERFSAEFPKEGPSILRIQQVVRGDSAAYFCASSHPGLAGFLNTQYFGPGTRLTVL.

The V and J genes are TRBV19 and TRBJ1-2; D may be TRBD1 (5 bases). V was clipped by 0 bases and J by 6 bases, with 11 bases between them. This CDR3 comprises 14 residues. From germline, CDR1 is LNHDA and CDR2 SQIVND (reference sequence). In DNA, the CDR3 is TGTGCCAGTAGTATAGACCGCAGGGTCCATGGCTACACCTTC. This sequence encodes CASSIDRRVHGYTF.

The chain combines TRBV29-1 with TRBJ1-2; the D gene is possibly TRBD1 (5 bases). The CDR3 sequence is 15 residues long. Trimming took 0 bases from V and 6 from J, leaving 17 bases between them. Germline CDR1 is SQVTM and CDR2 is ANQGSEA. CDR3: CSVEESVKPGNGYTF. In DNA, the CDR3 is TGCAGCGTTGAAGAGTCGGTGAAGCCAGGGAATGGCTACACCTTC.

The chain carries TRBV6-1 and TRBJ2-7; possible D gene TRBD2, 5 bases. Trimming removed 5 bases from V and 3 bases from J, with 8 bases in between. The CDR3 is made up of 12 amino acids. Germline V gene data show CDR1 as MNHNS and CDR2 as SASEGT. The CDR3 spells CASSPGLYEQYF. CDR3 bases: TGTGCCAGCAGTCCTGGACTCTACGAGCAGTACTTC.

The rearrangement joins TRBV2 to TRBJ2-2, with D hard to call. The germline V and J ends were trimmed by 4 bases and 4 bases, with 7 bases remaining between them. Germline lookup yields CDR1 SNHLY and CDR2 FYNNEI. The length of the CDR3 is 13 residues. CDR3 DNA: TGTGCCAGCAGTGGGTCGGGCACCGGGGAGCTGTTTTTT. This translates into CASSGSGTGELFF.

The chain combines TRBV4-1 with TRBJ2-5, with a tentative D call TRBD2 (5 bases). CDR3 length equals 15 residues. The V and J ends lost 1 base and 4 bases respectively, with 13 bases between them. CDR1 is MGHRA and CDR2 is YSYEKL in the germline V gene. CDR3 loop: CASSQGDFGGETQYF. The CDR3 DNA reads TGCGCCAGCAGCCAAGGAGACTTCGGAGGAGAGACCCAGTACTTC.

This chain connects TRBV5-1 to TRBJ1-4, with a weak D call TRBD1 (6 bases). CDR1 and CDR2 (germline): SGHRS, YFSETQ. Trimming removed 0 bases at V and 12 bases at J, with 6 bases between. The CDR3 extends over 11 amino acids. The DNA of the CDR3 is TGCGCCAGCAGCTTGGAGGGGGAACTGTTTTTT. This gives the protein CASSLEGELFF. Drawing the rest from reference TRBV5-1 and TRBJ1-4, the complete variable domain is KAGVTQTPRYLIKTRGQQVTLSCSPISGHRSVSWYQQTPGQGLQFLFEYFSETQRNKGNFPGRFSGRQFSNSRSEMNVSTLELGDSALYLCASSLEGELFFGSGTQLSVL.

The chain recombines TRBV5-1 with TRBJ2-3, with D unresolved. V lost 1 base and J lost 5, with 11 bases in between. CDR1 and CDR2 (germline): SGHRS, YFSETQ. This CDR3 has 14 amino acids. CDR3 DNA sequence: TGCGCCAGCAGCTTGTTCGCCAGTTTAGATACGCAGTATTTT. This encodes CASSLFASLDTQYF.

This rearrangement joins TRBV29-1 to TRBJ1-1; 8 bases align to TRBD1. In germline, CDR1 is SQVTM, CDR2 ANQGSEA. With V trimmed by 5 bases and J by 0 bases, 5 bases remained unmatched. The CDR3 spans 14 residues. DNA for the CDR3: TGCAGCGTTCAGACAGGGGTCATGAACACTGAAGCTTTCTTT. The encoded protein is CSVQTGVMNTEAFF.

CDR3 region: CAISGQVEMNTEAFF. DNA for the CDR3: TGTGCCATCAGTGGGCAGGTTGAAATGAACACTGAAGCTTTCTTT. The chain recombines TRBV10-3 with TRBJ1-1; no clear D. V was cut by 4 bases and J by 0 bases, with 12 bases left in between. The germline CDR1 and CDR2 sequences are ENHRY and SYGVKD. The length of the CDR3 is 15 residues.

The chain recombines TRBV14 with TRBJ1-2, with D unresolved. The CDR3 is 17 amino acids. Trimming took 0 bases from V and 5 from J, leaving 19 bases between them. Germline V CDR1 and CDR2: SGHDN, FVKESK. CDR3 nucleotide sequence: TGTGCCAGCAGCCAAGAGGTCCACCAACTATTTTGTTATGGCTACACCTTC. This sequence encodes CASSQEVHQLFCYGYTF.

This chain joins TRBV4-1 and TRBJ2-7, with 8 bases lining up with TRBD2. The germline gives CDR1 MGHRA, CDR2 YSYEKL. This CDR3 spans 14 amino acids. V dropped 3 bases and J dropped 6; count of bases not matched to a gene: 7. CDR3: CASSQGIAGFEQYF. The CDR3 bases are TGCGCCAGCAGCCAGGGGATAGCGGGATTCGAGCAGTACTTC.

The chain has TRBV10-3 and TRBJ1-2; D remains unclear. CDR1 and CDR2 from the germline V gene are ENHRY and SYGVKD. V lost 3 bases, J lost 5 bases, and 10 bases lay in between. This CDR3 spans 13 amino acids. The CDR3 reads CAISEEGRYGYTF. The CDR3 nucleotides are TGTGCCATCAGTGAAGAAGGGAGGTATGGCTACACCTTC.

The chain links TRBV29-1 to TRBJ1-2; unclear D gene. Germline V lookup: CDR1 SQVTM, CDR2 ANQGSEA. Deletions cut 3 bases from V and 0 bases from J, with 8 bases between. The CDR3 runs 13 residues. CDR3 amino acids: CSVDRESNYGYTF. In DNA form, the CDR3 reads TGCAGCGTTGATCGTGAGTCTAACTATGGCTACACCTTC.

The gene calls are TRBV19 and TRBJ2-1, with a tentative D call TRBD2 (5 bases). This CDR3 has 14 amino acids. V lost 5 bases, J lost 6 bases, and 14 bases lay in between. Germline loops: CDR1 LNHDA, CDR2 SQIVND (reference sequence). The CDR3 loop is CASSARTWGNEQFF. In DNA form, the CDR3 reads TGTGCCAGTAGTGCCAGGACTTGGGGCAATGAGCAGTTCTTC.

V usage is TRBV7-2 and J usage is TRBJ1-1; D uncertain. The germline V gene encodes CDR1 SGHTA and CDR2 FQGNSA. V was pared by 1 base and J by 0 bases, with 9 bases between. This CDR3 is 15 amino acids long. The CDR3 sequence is CASSLEPGMNTEAFF. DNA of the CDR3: TGTGCCAGCAGCTTAGAGCCGGGTATGAACACTGAAGCTTTCTTT.

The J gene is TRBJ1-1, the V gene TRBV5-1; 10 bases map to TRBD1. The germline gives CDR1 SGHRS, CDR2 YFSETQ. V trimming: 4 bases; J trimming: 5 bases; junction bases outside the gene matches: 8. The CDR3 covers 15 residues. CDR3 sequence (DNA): TGCGCCAGCAGCCGCCGGGACAGGGGACGGACTGAAGCTTTCTTT. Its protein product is CASSRRDRGRTEAFF.